A selection of T cell receptor beta chains follows, all from one sample in a study of response to subunit inactivated influenza vaccine. TCRdb re-analysed the RT-PCR reads in MiXCR, keeping a single row per CDR3 protein. The sample has fewer than 600,000 distinct CDR3 sequences, 6.5% to 8% seen once. The source was PBMCs from blood, collected roughly 24 months after vaccination. Source of these receptors: a man aged 50-75 years who received an inactivated influenza vaccine. Both conserved end residues are part of each CDR3. Each record gives: clone size, V gene, D gene, J gene, CDR3 protein, CDR3 DNA. The D gene is left open where the match is weak. Clone size is shown for a subset of rows, as once, few, many or a class of expanded clone.

size: many
V: TRBV4-3
D: TRBD2
J: TRBJ2-3
CDR3: CASSQDPQPSGGTTDTQYF
DNA: TGCGCCAGCAGCCAAGACCCCCAACCTAGCGGGGGAACCACAGATACGCAGTATTTT

size: NA
V: TRBV4-3
D: NA
J: TRBJ1-2
CDR3: CASSPGEGGYGYTF
DNA: TGCGCCAGCAGCCCCGGGGAGGGAGGCTATGGCTACACCTTC

size: NA
V: TRBV29-1
D: NA
J: TRBJ2-5
CDR3: CSVDHGEETQYF
DNA: TGCAGCGTTGACCACGGTGAAGAGACCCAGTACTTC

size: few
V: TRBV5-1
D: TRBD1
J: TRBJ1-1
CDR3: CASSSDRGMGNTEAFF
DNA: TGCGCCAGCAGCTCGGACAGGGGAATGGGAAACACTGAAGCTTTCTTT

size: NA
V: TRBV20-1
D: TRBD1
J: TRBJ2-2
CDR3: CSAPGTGATGELFF
DNA: TGCAGTGCTCCCGGGACAGGGGCCACCGGGGAGCTGTTTTTT

size: NA
V: TRBV20-1
D: TRBD1
J: TRBJ1-1
CDR3: CSARDQATGGAHTEAFF
DNA: TGCAGTGCTAGAGATCAGGCGACAGGGGGCGCGCACACTGAAGCTTTCTTT

size: NA
V: TRBV7-9
D: TRBD1
J: TRBJ1-1
CDR3: CASSPQRFQGDTEAFF
DNA: TGTGCCAGCAGCCCCCAACGTTTCCAGGGGGACACTGAAGCTTTCTTT

size: many
V: TRBV15
D: NA
J: TRBJ2-7
CDR3: CATSKTNYEQYF
DNA: TGTGCCACCAGCAAAACCAACTACGAGCAGTACTTC

size: few
V: TRBV6-1
D: TRBD1
J: TRBJ2-2
CDR3: CASSTSGDRVVWSGELFF
DNA: TGTGCCAGCAGCACCTCCGGGGACAGGGTAGTATGGAGCGGGGAGCTGTTTTTT

size: few
V: TRBV3-1
D: TRBD2
J: TRBJ2-5
CDR3: CASSSASGSWQETQYF
DNA: TGTGCCAGCAGCTCCGCTAGCGGGAGTTGGCAAGAGACCCAGTACTTC

size: many
V: TRBV25-1
D: NA
J: TRBJ2-7
CDR3: CASSEVHEQYF
DNA: TGTGCCAGCAGTGAAGTGCACGAGCAGTACTTC

size: many
V: TRBV10-3
D: TRBD2
J: TRBJ2-1
CDR3: CAISIGGLAGHNEQFF
DNA: TGTGCCATCAGTATAGGGGGACTAGCGGGACACAATGAGCAGTTCTTC

size: many
V: TRBV24-1
D: TRBD2
J: TRBJ2-3
CDR3: CATSDFLAGENTDTQYF
DNA: TGTGCCACCAGTGATTTCTTAGCGGGAGAAAACACAGATACGCAGTATTTT

size: many
V: TRBV10-3
D: NA
J: TRBJ2-2
CDR3: CAISQGLANTGELFF
DNA: TGTGCCATCAGCCAGGGACTCGCTAACACCGGGGAGCTGTTTTTT

size: many
V: TRBV19
D: NA
J: TRBJ2-1
CDR3: CASSTSFNEQFF
DNA: TGTGCCAGTAGTACCTCTTTCAATGAGCAGTTCTTC

size: few
V: TRBV30
D: TRBD2
J: TRBJ2-1
CDR3: CAWSPLRTSGSNEQFF
DNA: TGTGCCTGGAGTCCACTGCGGACTAGCGGGAGCAATGAGCAGTTCTTC

size: many
V: TRBV4-3
D: NA
J: TRBJ1-6
CDR3: CASSQDDRNSPLHF
DNA: TGCGCCAGCAGCCAAGATGACAGGAATTCACCCCTCCACTTT

size: many
V: TRBV28
D: NA
J: TRBJ1-4
CDR3: CASRWRTTNEKLFF
DNA: TGTGCCAGCAGGTGGAGGACCACAAATGAAAAACTGTTTTTT

size: many
V: TRBV20-1
D: NA
J: TRBJ2-1
CDR3: CSARQVPPDEQFF
DNA: TGCAGTGCTAGGCAGGTCCCGCCCGATGAGCAGTTCTTC

size: many
V: TRBV11-2
D: NA
J: TRBJ2-5
CDR3: CASSLMRVRETQYF
DNA: TGTGCCAGCAGCTTAATGCGGGTGAGGGAGACCCAGTACTTC

size: many
V: TRBV18
D: TRBD2
J: TRBJ2-1
CDR3: CASSPVAAGGVYNEQFF
DNA: TGTGCCAGCTCACCGGTGGCGGCGGGAGGGGTTTACAATGAGCAGTTCTTC

size: few
V: TRBV4-3
D: NA
J: TRBJ1-2
CDR3: CASSPERGLDGYTF
DNA: TGCGCCAGCAGCCCGGAAAGGGGGTTGGATGGCTACACCTTC

size: few
V: TRBV14
D: NA
J: TRBJ1-4
CDR3: CASSQGIATNEKLFF
DNA: TGTGCCAGCAGCCAAGGAATAGCGACTAATGAAAAACTGTTTTTT

size: NA
V: TRBV29-1
D: TRBD2
J: TRBJ2-1
CDR3: CSVKGLAEYNEQFF
DNA: TGCAGCGTGAAGGGACTAGCCGAATACAATGAGCAGTTCTTC

size: NA
V: TRBV7-2
D: NA
J: TRBJ2-5
CDR3: CASSSPQETQYF
DNA: TGTGCCAGCAGCTCCCCTCAAGAGACCCAGTACTTC

size: NA
V: TRBV10-3
D: NA
J: TRBJ1-2
CDR3: CAISVGFGYGYTF
DNA: TGTGCCATCAGTGTTGGGTTTGGCTATGGCTACACCTTC

size: few
V: TRBV7-2
D: NA
J: TRBJ2-5
CDR3: CASSLEGEAWETQYF
DNA: TGTGCCAGCAGCTTAGAAGGAGAGGCCTGGGAGACCCAGTACTTC

size: NA
V: TRBV7-2
D: TRBD2
J: TRBJ2-3
CDR3: CASSTGLASDTQYF
DNA: TGTGCCAGCAGCACAGGACTAGCGTCAGATACGCAGTATTTT

size: many
V: TRBV5-1
D: NA
J: TRBJ2-2
CDR3: CASSARRGNTGELFF
DNA: TGCGCCAGCAGCGCCCGGCGGGGGAACACCGGGGAGCTGTTTTTT

size: many
V: TRBV12-3/TRBV12-4
D: NA
J: TRBJ1-1
CDR3: CASSLRAMNTEAFF
DNA: TGTGCCAGCAGTTTGCGGGCTATGAACACTGAAGCTTTCTTT

size: few
V: TRBV12-3/TRBV12-4
D: NA
J: TRBJ1-5
CDR3: CASSSTHNQPQHF
DNA: TGTGCCAGCAGTTCTACACACAATCAGCCCCAGCATTTT

size: few
V: TRBV19
D: NA
J: TRBJ2-3
CDR3: CASSIPGVVTDTQYF
DNA: TGTGCCAGTAGTATTCCGGGGGTCGTCACAGATACGCAGTATTTT

size: NA
V: TRBV12-3/TRBV12-4
D: TRBD2
J: TRBJ2-5
CDR3: CASGGTSLETQYF
DNA: TGTGCCAGCGGCGGGACTAGCCTCGAGACCCAGTACTTC